This entry concerns a single T cell receptor beta chain. Its matching antigen is unknown. The data derive from a study of CD8+CD57+ T cells in acquired aplastic anemia. Study background: Sorted cells (CD4+ and CD8+) yielded DNA amounts that averaged roughly 3.2 ug.

Study-level results: Between patients and controls, CD8+ Simpson's diversity did not vary significantly.

This CDR3 region has 14 residues. Germline V lookup: CDR1 MGHRA, CDR2 YSYEKL. Trimming left V 0 bases short and J 8 bases short, with 11 bases between. Researchers used genomic DNA as the template to profile TCR beta VDJ and CDR3. TCRdb re-analysed the reads in MiXCR, keeping a single row per CDR3 protein. The sample yields around 180,000 distinct CDR3 sequences, about 60% seen once. Sequencing used sorted CD4+, CD8+, or CD8+CD57+ T cells (not recorded which) from PBMCs. This receptor was obtained from a human donor in good health. The chain links TRBV4-1 to TRBJ2-1; a weak D match, TRBD1 (6 bases). CDR3 amino acids: CASSQDGRGDEQFF. CDR3 nucleotide sequence: TGCGCCAGCAGCCAAGATGGCAGGGGTGATGAGCAGTTCTTC.